Here is one T cell receptor beta chain with its context. Authors' methods: Counts of nucleated cells, estimated from reference gene primer amplification, were obtained. Generated by immunoSEQ multiplex PCR, the TCRdb table keeps only in-frame clones and is missing some. V, J and clone size are those of that table, while D and trimming were read from the DNA. The sample lists about 54,000 clones; roughly 90% were seen once. This specimen belongs to a study of blood T cell repertoires in COVID-19. Study-wide background: Some COVID-19 samples were acute and others convalescent; all came from the United States, Italy and Spain.

The junction had 8 bases not matched to a gene; V was cut back by 5 bases and J by 4 bases. Germline CDR1 is MNHEY and CDR2 is SMNVEV (reference sequence). This CDR3 has 14 amino acids. This receptor was obtained from a man in his fifties with acute or convalescent COVID-19. This rearrangement joins TRBV27 to TRBJ2-7; 7 nucleotides align to TRBD2. Sequencing input: peripheral blood. CDR3 DNA: TGTGCCAGCAGTGCCCGCGGGAGTCATTACGAGCAGTACTTC. Amino acid sequence: CASSARGSHYEQYF.